This T cell receptor beta chain was obtained from a study of regulatory T cells in long-lasting Graves disease. Time point defined: newly diagnosed GD, antithyroid drugs for less than 3 months. There was RNA extracted from PBMCs, and the TCR library was made from it. An endocrinology department located in Xi'an, China, was where the patients came from. Construction of the TCR beta libraries employed iRepertoire HTBI primers in conjunction with Arm-PCR of CDR3 regions. From the multiplex PCR reads, TCRdb called clonotypes with MiXCR, one entry per CDR3 protein. Here the sample spans about 620,000 distinct CDR3 sequences, approximately 15% being singletons. Whole-study results and caveats: The TCR repertoire of persistent Graves' patients was less diverse than that of newly diagnosed ones. Segments TRBV28, TRBJ1-2 and TRBJ2-5 showed preferential usage in persistent disease.

This CDR3 comprises 13 residues. Trimming pared 4 bases from V and 2 bases from J, leaving 6 bases between. Germline values: CDR1 SQVTM, CDR2 ANQGSEA. This clonotype was detected ten times or more. Its specificity is not known. These data were likewise used in another study, on T cells in Graves' hyperthyroidism and ophthalmopathy. As that report states: Most clonotypes expanded in the thyroid (above 0.001) were also present in blood.

The sequencing used peripheral blood mononuclear cells (PBMCs), collected at new diagnosis, from a patient treated with antithyroid drugs. This receptor was obtained from a young woman with Graves disease. The rearrangement joins TRBV29-1 to TRBJ2-6; tentative D call: TRBD2 (6 bases). CDR3 in amino acids: CSVGGAGANVLTF. The DNA of the CDR3 is TGCAGCGTTGGGGGGGCTGGGGCCAACGTCCTGACTTTC.